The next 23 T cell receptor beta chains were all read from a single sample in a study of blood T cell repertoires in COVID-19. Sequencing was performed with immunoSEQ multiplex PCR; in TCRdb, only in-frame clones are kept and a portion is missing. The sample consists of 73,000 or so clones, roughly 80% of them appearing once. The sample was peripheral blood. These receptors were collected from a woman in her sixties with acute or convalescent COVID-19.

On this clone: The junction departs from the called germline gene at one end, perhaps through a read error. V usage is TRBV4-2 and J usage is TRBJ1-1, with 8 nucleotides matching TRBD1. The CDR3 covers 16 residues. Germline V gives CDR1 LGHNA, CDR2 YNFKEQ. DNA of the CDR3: TGTGTCAGCAGCCTAGAATGGACAGGGAGGAACACTGAAGCTTTCTTT. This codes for CVSSLEWTGRNTEAFF.

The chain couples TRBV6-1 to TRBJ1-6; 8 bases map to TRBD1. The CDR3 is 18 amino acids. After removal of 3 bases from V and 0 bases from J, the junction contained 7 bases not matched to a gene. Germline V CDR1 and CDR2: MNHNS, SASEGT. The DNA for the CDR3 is TGTGCCAGCAGTGAGTCCAGGACAGGGAGCTCCTATAATTCACCCCTCCACTTT. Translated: CASSESRTGSSYNSPLHF.

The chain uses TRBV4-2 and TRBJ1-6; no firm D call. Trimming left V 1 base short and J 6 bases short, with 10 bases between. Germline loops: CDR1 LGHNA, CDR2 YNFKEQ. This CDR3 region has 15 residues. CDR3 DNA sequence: TGTGCCAGCAGCCAAGTGGGCAGGCCTAATTCACCCCTCCACTTT. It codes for CASSQVGRPNSPLHF.

The CDR3 here is CASSPSSSGVYTGELFF. The CDR3 nucleotides are TGTGCCAGCTCACCATCCTCTAGCGGAGTATACACCGGGGAGCTGTTTTTT. J is TRBJ2-2 and V is TRBV18; 7 nucleotides align to TRBD2. V lost 2 bases, J lost 3 bases, and 9 bases stayed unmatched. The CDR3 sequence is 17 residues long. Germline V lookup: CDR1 KGHSH, CDR2 LQKENI. Full variable domain (rest looked up from reference TRBV18 and TRBJ2-2): NAGVMQNPRHLVRRRGQEARLRCSPMKGHSHVYWYRQLPEEGLKFMVYLQKENIIDESGMPKERFSAEFPKEGPSILRIQQVVRGDSAAYFCASSPSSSGVYTGELFFGEGSRLTVL.

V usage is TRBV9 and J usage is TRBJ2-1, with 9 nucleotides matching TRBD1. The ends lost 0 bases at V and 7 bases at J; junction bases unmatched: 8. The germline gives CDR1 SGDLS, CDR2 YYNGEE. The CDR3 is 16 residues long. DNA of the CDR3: TGTGCCAGCAGCGTAGCGGGACAGGGCTTGGGAAATGAGCAGTTCTTC. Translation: CASSVAGQGLGNEQFF. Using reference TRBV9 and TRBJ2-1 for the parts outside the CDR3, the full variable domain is DSGVTQTPKHLITATGQRVTLRCSPRSGDLSVYWYQQSLDQGLQFLIQYYNGEERAKGNILERFSAQQFPDLHSELNLSSLELGDSALYFCASSVAGQGLGNEQFFGPGTRLTVL.

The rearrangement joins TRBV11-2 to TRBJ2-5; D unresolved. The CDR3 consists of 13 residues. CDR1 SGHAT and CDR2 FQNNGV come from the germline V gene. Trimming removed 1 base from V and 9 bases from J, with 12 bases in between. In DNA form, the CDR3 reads TGTGCCAGCAGCTTAGGCGGCCCGGCGGCCCAGTACTTC. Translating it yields CASSLGGPAAQYF. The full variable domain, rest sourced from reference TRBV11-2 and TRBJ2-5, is EAGVAQSPRYKIIEKRQSVAFWCNPISGHATLYWYQQILGQGPKLLIQFQNNGVVDDSQLPKDRFSAERLKGVDSTLKIQPAKLEDSAVYLCASSLGGPAAQYFGPGTRLLVL.

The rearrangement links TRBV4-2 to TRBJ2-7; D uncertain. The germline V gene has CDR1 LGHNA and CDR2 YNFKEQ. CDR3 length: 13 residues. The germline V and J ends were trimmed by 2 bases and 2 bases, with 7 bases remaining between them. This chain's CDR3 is CASSQISPYEQYF. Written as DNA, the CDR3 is TGTGCCAGCAGCCAAATTAGTCCCTACGAGCAGTACTTC.

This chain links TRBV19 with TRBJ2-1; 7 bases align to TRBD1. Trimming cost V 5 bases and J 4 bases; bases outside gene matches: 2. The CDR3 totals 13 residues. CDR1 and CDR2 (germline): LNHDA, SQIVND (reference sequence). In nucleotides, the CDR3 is TGTGCCAGTAGTGGGACAGTATACAATGAGCAGTTCTTC. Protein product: CASSGTVYNEQFF.

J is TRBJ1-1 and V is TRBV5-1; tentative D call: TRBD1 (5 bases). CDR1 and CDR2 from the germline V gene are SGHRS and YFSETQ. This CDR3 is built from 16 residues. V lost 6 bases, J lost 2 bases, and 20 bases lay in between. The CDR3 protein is CASTAHGGSSNTEAFF. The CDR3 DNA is TGCGCCAGCACGGCCCACGGGGGGAGTTCTAACACTGAAGCTTTCTTT.

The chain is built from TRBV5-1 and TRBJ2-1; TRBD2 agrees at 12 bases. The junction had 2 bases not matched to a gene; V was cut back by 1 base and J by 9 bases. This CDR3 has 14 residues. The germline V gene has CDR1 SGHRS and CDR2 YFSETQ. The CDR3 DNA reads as TGCGCCAGCAGCTTGCAACTAGCGGGGGGTGAGCAGTTCTTC. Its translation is CASSLQLAGGEQFF.

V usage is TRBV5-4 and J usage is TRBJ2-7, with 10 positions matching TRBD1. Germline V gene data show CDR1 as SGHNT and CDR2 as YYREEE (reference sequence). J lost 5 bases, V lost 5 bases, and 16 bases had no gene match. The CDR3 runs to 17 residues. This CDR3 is CASSLRRGGQGIHEQYF. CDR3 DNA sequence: TGTGCCAGCAGTTTGCGCCGGGGGGGACAGGGGATCCACGAGCAGTACTTC.

The CDR3 DNA reads as TGTGCCAGCAGCCCCTTAGGACTAGCGGGGGCCACAGATACGCAGTATTTT. The encoded protein is CASSPLGLAGATDTQYF. The chain carries TRBV9 and TRBJ2-3; 13 nucleotides line up with TRBD2. This CDR3 is 17 amino acids long. CDR1 is SGDLS, CDR2 YYNGEE, per germline. V shed 4 bases and J 2 bases; nucleotides not matched to a gene: 7.

Here the CDR3 DNA reads TGTGCCAGCAGCTTAGGGGTGTTGGCGGGGGAAACAGATACGCAGTATTTT. It encodes CASSLGVLAGETDTQYF. The J gene is TRBJ2-3, the V gene TRBV7-9; 7 bases are a match to TRBD2. J gave up 3 bases and V 1 base, and 10 bases lay outside the gene matches. The CDR3 has 17 residues. CDR1 and CDR2 (germline): SEHNR, FQNEAQ (reference sequence).

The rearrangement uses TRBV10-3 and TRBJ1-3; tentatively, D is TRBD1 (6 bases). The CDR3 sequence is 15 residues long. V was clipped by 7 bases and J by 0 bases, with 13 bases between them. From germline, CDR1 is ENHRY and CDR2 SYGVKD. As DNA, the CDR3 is TGTGCCATCATGATACAGGGCCCCTCTGGAAACACCATATATTTT. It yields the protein CAIMIQGPSGNTIYF.

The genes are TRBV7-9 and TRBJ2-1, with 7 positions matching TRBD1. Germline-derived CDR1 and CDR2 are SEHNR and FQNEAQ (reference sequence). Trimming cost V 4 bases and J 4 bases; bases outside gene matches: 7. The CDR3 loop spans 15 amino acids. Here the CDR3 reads CASSWSGGNYNEQFF. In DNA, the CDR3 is TGTGCCAGCAGCTGGTCAGGGGGAAATTACAATGAGCAGTTCTTC.

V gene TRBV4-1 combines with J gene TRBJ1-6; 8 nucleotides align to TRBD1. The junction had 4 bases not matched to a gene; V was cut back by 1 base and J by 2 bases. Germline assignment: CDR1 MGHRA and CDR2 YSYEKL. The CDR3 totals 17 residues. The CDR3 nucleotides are TGCGCCAGCAGCCAAGGCCCAGGGGGCACCTATAATTCACCCCTCCACTTT. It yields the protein CASSQGPGGTYNSPLHF.

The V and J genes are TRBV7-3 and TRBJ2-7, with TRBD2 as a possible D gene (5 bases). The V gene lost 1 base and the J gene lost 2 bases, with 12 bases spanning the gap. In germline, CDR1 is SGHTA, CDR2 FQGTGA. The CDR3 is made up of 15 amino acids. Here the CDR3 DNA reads TGTGCCAGCAGCTTAAACAGTGGAGGCCCCTACGAGCAGTACTTC. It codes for CASSLNSGGPYEQYF. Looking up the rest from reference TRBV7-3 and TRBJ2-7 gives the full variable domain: GAGVSQTPSNKVTEKGKYVELRCDPISGHTALYWYRQSLGQGPEFLIYFQGTGAADDSGLPNDRFFAVRPEGSVSTLKIQRTERGDSAVYLCASSLNSGGPYEQYFGPGTRLTVT.

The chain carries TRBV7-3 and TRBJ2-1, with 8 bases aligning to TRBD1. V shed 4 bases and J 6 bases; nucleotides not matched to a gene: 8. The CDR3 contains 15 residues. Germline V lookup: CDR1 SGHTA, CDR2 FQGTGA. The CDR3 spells CASSSGQGPGNEQFF. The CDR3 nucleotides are TGTGCCAGCAGCTCCGGACAGGGTCCCGGCAATGAGCAGTTCTTC.

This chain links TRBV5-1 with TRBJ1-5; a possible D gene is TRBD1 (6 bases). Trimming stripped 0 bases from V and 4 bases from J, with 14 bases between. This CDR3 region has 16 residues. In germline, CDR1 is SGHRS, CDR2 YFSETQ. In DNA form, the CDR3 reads TGCGCCAGCAGCTTGGGTTCGGGGGGCGCGAATCAGCCCCAGCATTTT. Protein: CASSLGSGGANQPQHF.

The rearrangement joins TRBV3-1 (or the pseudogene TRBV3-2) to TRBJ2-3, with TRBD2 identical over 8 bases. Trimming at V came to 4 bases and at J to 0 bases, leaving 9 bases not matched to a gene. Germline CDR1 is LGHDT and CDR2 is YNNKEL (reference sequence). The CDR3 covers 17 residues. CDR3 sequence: CASSPASKRGSTDTQYF. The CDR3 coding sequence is TGTGCCAGCAGCCCAGCTAGCAAGCGGGGGAGCACAGATACGCAGTATTTT.

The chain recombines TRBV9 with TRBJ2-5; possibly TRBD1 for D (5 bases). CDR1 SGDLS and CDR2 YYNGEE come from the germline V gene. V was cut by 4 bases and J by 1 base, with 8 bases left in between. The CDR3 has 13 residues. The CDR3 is CASSPDIQETQYF. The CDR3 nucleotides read TGTGCCAGCAGCCCGGACATCCAAGAGACCCAGTACTTC. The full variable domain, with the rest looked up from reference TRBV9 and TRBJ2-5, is DSGVTQTPKHLITATGQRVTLRCSPRSGDLSVYWYQQSLDQGLQFLIQYYNGEERAKGNILERFSAQQFPDLHSELNLSSLELGDSALYFCASSPDIQETQYFGPGTRLLVL.

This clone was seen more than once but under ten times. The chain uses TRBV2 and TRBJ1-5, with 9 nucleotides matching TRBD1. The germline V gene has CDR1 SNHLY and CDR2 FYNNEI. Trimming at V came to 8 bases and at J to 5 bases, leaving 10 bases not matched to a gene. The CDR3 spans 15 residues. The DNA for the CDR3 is TGTGCCAGCCGACCGCCCACAGGGGGCGATCAGCCCCAGCATTTT. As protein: CASRPPTGGDQPQHF.

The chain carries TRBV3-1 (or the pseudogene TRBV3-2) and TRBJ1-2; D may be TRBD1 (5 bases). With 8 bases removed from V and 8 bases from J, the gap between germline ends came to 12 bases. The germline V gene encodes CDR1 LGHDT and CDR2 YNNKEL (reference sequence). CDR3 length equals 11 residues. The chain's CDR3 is CASGGGGGYTF. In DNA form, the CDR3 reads TGTGCCAGCGGCGGGGGAGGCGGCTACACCTTC.